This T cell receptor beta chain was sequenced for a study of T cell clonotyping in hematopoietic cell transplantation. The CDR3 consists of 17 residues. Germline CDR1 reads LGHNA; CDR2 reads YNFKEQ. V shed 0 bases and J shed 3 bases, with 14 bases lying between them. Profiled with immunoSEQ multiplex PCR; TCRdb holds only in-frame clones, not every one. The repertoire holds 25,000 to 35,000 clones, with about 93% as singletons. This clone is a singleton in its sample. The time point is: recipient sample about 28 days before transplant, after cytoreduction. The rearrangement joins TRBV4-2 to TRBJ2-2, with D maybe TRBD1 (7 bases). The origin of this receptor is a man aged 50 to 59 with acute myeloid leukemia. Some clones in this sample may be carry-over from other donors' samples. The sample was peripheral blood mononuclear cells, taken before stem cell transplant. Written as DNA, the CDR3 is TGTGCCAGCAGCCAAGATTGGTCAGGGGGGTACACCGGGGAGCTGTTTTTT. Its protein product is CASSQDWSGGYTGELFF.